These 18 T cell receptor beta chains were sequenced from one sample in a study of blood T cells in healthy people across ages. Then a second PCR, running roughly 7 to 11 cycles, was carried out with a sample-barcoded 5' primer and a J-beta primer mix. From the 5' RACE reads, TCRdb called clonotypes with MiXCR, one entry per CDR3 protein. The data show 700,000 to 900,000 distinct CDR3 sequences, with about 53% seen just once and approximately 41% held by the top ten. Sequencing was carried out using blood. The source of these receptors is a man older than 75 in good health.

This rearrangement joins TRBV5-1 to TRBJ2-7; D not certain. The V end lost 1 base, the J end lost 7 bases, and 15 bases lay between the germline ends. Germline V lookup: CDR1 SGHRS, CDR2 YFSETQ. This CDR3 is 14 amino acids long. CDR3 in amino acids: CASSLYKPDGEQYF. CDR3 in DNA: TGCGCCAGCAGCTTGTATAAGCCGGACGGGGAGCAGTACTTC.

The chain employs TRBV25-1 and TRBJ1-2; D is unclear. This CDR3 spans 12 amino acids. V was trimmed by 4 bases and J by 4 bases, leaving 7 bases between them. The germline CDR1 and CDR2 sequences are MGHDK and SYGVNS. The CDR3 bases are TGTGCCAGCAGTGCCGATCCCTATGGCTACACCTTC. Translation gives CASSADPYGYTF.

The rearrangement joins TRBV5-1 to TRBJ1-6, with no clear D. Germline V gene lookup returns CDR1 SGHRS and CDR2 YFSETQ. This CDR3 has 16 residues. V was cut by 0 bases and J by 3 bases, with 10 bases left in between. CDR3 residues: CASSLVRAGYNSPLHF. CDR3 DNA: TGCGCCAGCAGCTTGGTCAGAGCAGGCTATAATTCACCCCTCCACTTT.

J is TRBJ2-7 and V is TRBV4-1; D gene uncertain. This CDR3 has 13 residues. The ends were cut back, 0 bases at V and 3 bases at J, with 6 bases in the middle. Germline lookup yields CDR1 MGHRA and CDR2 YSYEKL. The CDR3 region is CASSQEPGYEQYF. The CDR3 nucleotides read TGCGCCAGCAGCCAAGAACCGGGCTACGAGCAGTACTTC.

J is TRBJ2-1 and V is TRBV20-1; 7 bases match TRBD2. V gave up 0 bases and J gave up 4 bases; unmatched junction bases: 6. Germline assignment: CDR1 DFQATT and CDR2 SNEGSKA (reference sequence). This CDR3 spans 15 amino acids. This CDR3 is CSARDQSGNYNEQFF. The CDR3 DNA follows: TGCAGTGCTAGAGATCAGAGCGGGAATTACAATGAGCAGTTCTTC.

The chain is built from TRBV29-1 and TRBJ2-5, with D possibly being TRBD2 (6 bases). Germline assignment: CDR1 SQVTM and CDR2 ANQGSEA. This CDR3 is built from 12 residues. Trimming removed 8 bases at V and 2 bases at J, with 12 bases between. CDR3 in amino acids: CSIPGAQETQYF. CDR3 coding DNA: TGCAGCATACCGGGAGCACAAGAGACCCAGTACTTC.

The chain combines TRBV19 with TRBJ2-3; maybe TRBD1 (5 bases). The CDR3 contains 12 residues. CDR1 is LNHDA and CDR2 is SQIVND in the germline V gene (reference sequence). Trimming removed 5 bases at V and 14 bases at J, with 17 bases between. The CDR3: CASSSDSRDAYF. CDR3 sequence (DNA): TGTGCCAGTAGTTCCGACAGCAGAGACGCGTATTTT.

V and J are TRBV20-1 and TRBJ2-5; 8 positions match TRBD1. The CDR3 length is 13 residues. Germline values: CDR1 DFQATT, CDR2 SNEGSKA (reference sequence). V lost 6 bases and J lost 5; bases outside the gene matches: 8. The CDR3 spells CSATGQVRETQYF. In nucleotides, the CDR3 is TGCAGTGCAACGGGACAGGTTCGGGAGACCCAGTACTTC.

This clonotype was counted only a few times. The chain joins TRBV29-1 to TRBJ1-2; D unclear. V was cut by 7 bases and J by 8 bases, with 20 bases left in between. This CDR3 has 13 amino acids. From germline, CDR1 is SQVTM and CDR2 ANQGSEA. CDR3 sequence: CSAEDRGPDGYTF. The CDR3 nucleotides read TGCAGCGCCGAGGATCGCGGACCGGACGGCTACACCTTC.

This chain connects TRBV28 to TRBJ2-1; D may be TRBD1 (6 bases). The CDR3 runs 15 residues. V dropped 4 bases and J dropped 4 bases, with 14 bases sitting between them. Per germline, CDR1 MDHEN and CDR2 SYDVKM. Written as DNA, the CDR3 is TGTGCCAGCAGTTCCACTCCGACAGGTTACAATGAGCAGTTCTTC. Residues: CASSSTPTGYNEQFF.

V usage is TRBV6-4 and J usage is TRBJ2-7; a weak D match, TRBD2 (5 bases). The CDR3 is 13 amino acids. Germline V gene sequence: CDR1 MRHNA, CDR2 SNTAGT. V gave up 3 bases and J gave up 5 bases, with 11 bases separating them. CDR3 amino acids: CASSERSGDEQYF. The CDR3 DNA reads TGTGCCAGCAGTGAGAGGTCCGGGGACGAGCAGTACTTC.

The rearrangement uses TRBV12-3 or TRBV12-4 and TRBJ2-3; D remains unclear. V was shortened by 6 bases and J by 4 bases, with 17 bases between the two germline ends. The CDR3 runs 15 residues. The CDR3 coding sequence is TGTGCCAGCAGCCGGATAGGGTTAAAGGCAGATACGCAGTATTTT. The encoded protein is CASSRIGLKADTQYF.

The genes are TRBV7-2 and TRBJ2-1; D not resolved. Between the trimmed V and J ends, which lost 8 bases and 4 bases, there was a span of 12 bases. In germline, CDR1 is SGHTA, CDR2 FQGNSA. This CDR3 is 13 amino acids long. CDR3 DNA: TGTGCCAGCGCCCGATCCGGGTACAATGAGCAGTTCTTC. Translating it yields CASARSGYNEQFF.

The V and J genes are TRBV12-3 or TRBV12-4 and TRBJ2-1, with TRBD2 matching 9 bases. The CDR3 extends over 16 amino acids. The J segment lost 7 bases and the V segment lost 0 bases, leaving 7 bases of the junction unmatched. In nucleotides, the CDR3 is TGTGCCAGCAGTTTAGCTAGCGGGAGTAAACCGAATGAGCAGTTCTTC. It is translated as CASSLASGSKPNEQFF.

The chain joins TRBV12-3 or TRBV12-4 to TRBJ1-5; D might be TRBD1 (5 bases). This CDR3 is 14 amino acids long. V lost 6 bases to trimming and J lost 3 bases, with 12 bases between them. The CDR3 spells CASSGGEFNQPQHF. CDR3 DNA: TGTGCCAGCAGCGGGGGGGAATTCAATCAGCCCCAGCATTTT.

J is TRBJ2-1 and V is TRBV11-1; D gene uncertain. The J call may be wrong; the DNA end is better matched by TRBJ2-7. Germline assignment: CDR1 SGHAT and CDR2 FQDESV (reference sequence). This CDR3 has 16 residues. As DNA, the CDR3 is TGTGCCAGCAGCTTAAAAAACTGGTACAGCGAAACCGAGCAGTACTTC. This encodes CASSLKNWYSETEQYF.

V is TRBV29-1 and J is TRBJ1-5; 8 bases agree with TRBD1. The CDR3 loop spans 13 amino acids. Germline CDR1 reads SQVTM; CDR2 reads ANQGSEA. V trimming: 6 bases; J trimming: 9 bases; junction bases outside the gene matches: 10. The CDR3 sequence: CSVGGQGDGPQHF. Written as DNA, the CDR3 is TGCAGCGTCGGCGGACAGGGCGATGGGCCCCAGCATTTT. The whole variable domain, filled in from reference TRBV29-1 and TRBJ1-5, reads SAVISQKPSRDICQRGTSLTIQCQVDSQVTMMFWYRQQPGQSLTLIATANQGSEATYESGFVIDKFPISRPNLTFSTLTVSNMSPEDSSIYLCSVGGQGDGPQHFGDGTRLSIL.

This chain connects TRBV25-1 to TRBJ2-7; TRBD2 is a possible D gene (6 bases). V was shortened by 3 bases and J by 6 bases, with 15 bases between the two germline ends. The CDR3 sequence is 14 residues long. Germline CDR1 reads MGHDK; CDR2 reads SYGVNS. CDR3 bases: TGTGCCAGCAGTGAGGAGGGAATCATCCTCGAGCAGTACTTC. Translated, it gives CASSEEGIILEQYF.